Listed here are 27 T cell receptor beta chains from one sample, sequenced in a study of T-cell memory formation after mild COVID-19. TCRdb analysed the 5' RACE reads with MiXCR anew, one entry per CDR3 protein. The data contain hundreds of thousands of distinct CDR3 sequences, about 16% of them singletons. The sample taken for sequencing was PBMCs or a T cell subset sorted from them (not recorded which). These TCRs come from a man younger than 35 who had mild COVID-19 (a few samples of this study predate the infection). Cell type and time point are not known.

This clonotype showed up just a few times. This chain uses TRBV6-2 or TRBV6-3 with TRBJ2-1; 9 positions agree with TRBD2. The CDR3 is 14 residues long. Trimming cost V 8 bases and J 8 bases; bases outside gene matches: 10. Germline lookup yields CDR1 MNHEY and CDR2 SVGEGT. The CDR3 bases are TGTGCCAGCGCGCGGGGGGGCGTCTTGGATGAGCAGTTCTTC. Protein product: CASARGGVLDEQFF.

This clonotype was detected once. The chain recombines TRBV5-1 with TRBJ2-3; 10 bases fit TRBD2. With 3 bases clipped from V and 3 bases from J, the junction kept 4 bases outside the gene matches. Germline V CDR1 and CDR2: SGHRS, YFSETQ. This CDR3 contains 15 residues. CDR3 residues: CASSYGLAETDTQYF. The CDR3 nucleotides are TGCGCCAGCAGCTATGGACTAGCGGAGACAGATACGCAGTATTTT.

This clonotype came up a few times. This rearrangement joins TRBV7-3 to TRBJ2-1; 12 positions match TRBD2. Per the germline V gene, CDR1 is SGHTA and CDR2 is FQGTGA. J gave up 1 base and V 6 bases, and 7 bases lay outside the gene matches. This CDR3 has 17 amino acids. CDR3 DNA: TGTGCCAGCAGTCCTAGCGGGGGGGCCACATCCTACAATGAGCAGTTCTTC. Translating gives CASSPSGGATSYNEQFF.

The V and J genes are TRBV20-1 and TRBJ1-2; 8 bases agree with TRBD1. Trimming cost V 5 bases and J 2 bases; bases outside gene matches: 7. Germline CDR1 and CDR2: DFQATT and SNEGSKA (reference sequence). The CDR3 covers 14 residues. The CDR3 sequence: CSADPTGANYGYTF. In nucleotides, the CDR3 is TGCAGTGCTGACCCGACAGGGGCGAACTATGGCTACACCTTC.

This sequence joins TRBV20-1 and TRBJ2-5; D gene unclear. The CDR3 runs to 11 residues. Trimming shortened V by 5 bases and J by 8 bases, and 12 bases separated the two germline ends. CDR1 and CDR2 from the germline V gene are DFQATT and SNEGSKA (reference sequence). DNA for the CDR3: TGCAGTGCTCGAAGTGGTGGCACCCAGTACTTC. It is translated as CSARSGGTQYF.

The sample holds a few counts of this clonotype. V usage is TRBV4-1 and J usage is TRBJ2-3, with TRBD2 identical over 8 bases. The CDR3 is 16 residues long. In germline, CDR1 is MGHRA, CDR2 YSYEKL. The V segment lost 2 bases and the J segment 2 bases; nucleotides outside the gene matches: 6. The DNA of the CDR3 is TGCGCCAGCAGCCAACCGACTAGCGCGAACACAGATACGCAGTATTTT. Its protein product is CASSQPTSANTDTQYF.

This clonotype was found a few times. The V and J genes are TRBV11-2 and TRBJ2-3; 10 bases line up with TRBD2. This CDR3 region has 16 residues. CDR1 is SGHAT, CDR2 FQNNGV, per germline. Germline trimming cut 4 bases from V and 2 bases from J; bases unmatched to any gene: 6. The CDR3 spells CASSWGTSDATDTQYF. As DNA, the CDR3 is TGTGCCAGCAGCTGGGGGACTAGCGATGCCACAGATACGCAGTATTTT.

This clonotype was detected many times. The chain is built from TRBV4-2 and TRBJ2-5; a weak D match, TRBD2 (6 bases). CDR3 size: 14 residues. Trimming removed 4 bases from V and 5 bases from J, with 14 bases in between. CDR1 LGHNA and CDR2 YNFKEQ come from the germline V gene. CDR3 DNA sequence: TGTGCCAGCAGCCCTGTGGCGGCGGGGGAGACCCAGTACTTC. It encodes CASSPVAAGETQYF.

This clonotype appeared a few times. This chain links TRBV6-2 or TRBV6-3 with TRBJ1-3, with D perhaps matching TRBD1 (6 bases). Per germline, CDR1 MNHEY and CDR2 SVGEGT. V lost 6 bases and J lost 0, with 12 bases in between. The CDR3 length is 15 residues. DNA of the CDR3: TGTGCCAGCAGATGGGGACACCACTCTGGAAACACCATATATTTT. Its translation: CASRWGHHSGNTIYF.

This chain connects TRBV28 to TRBJ1-1; TRBD1 is a possible D gene (5 bases). The CDR3 runs 15 residues. Trimming shortened V by 3 bases and J by 2 bases, and 13 bases separated the two germline ends. In germline, CDR1 is MDHEN, CDR2 SYDVKM. The CDR3 DNA reads TGTGCCAGCAGTTTCTCCGGGACCTCCAACACTGAAGCTTTCTTT. Translation: CASSFSGTSNTEAFF.

The table lists this clonotype with a few counts. The rearrangement links TRBV29-1 to TRBJ1-2, with TRBD1 as a possible D gene (6 bases). Trimming took 6 bases from V and 6 from J, leaving 17 bases between them. CDR1 is SQVTM and CDR2 is ANQGSEA in the germline V gene. This CDR3 comprises 13 residues. Here the CDR3 reads CSVGRQALHGYTF. The DNA of the CDR3 is TGCAGCGTGGGCCGACAGGCCCTGCATGGCTACACCTTC.

Only a few counts were recorded for this clonotype. The chain recombines TRBV4-2 with TRBJ2-7; no firm D call. The CDR3 has 15 amino acids. Trimming left V 4 bases short and J 3 bases short, with 16 bases between. Germline CDR1 LGHNA, CDR2 YNFKEQ. The CDR3 nucleotides read TGTGCCAGCAGCCTACGGCGGCAGGAGCACTACGAGCAGTACTTC. Protein: CASSLRRQEHYEQYF.

This clonotype was seen a handful of times. CDR3 amino acids: CASSPRGGHGETQYF. The CDR3 DNA sequence: TGCGCCAGCTCGCCTCGGGGGGGCCATGGAGAGACCCAGTACTTC. This sequence joins TRBV5-1 and TRBJ2-5; 8 nucleotides align to TRBD2. CDR1 is SGHRS and CDR2 is YFSETQ in the germline V gene. The CDR3 sequence is 15 residues long. Trimming at V came to 7 bases and at J to 4 bases, leaving 12 bases not matched to a gene.

The rearrangement links TRBV20-1 to TRBJ2-5; the D gene is possibly TRBD2 (5 bases). The germline CDR1 and CDR2 sequences are DFQATT and SNEGSKA (reference sequence). The CDR3 is 16 amino acids. V was clipped by 3 bases and J by 5 bases, with 22 bases between them. Here the CDR3 DNA reads TGCAGTGCTAGCTTTTTTAGCGCATCCCCTGGGGAGACCCAGTACTTC. Translated: CSASFFSASPGETQYF.

This clonotype was counted only a few times. The chain uses TRBV5-1 and TRBJ2-4; a possible D gene is TRBD1 (7 bases). V dropped 3 bases and J dropped 4 bases, with 17 bases sitting between them. The CDR3 contains 16 residues. Germline assignment: CDR1 SGHRS and CDR2 YFSETQ. CDR3 sequence reads: CASSSLYQGGKNIQYF. The CDR3 nucleotides are TGCGCCAGCAGCTCCCTATATCAGGGGGGAAAAAACATTCAGTACTTC.

This clonotype was counted a few times. J is TRBJ1-6 and V is TRBV2, with TRBD1 as a possible D gene (6 bases). Looked up from germline, CDR1 is SNHLY and CDR2 is FYNNEI. With 7 bases removed from V and 9 bases from J, the gap between germline ends came to 16 bases. The CDR3 is made up of 14 amino acids. CDR3 coding DNA: TGTGCCAGCAAGGTACAGGGAGTGGGTTCACCCCTCCACTTT. It encodes CASKVQGVGSPLHF.

In this sample, this clonotype turned up once. The genes are TRBV20-1 and TRBJ2-2; the match to TRBD1 covers 10 bases. The CDR3 is 13 amino acids. The germline V gene encodes CDR1 DFQATT and CDR2 SNEGSKA (reference sequence). With V trimmed by 5 bases and J by 7 bases, 4 bases remained unmatched. The CDR3 nucleotides are TGCAGTGCTCGGGACAGGGGTTACGGGGAGCTGTTTTTT. Amino acid sequence: CSARDRGYGELFF.

J is TRBJ2-1 and V is TRBV28; D not resolved. CDR3 length equals 11 residues. V lost 3 bases and J 8 bases, leaving 5 bases between the germline ends. CDR1 and CDR2 from the germline V gene are MDHEN and SYDVKM. For the CDR3, the DNA is TGTGCCAGCAGTTTCGCGTATGAGCAGTTCTTC. Translated: CASSFAYEQFF.

This sequence joins TRBV18 and TRBJ2-7; 9 bases match TRBD2. After removal of 5 bases from V and 2 bases from J, the junction contained 4 bases not matched to a gene. CDR1 is KGHSH, CDR2 LQKENI, per germline. The CDR3 extends over 14 amino acids. The CDR3 here is CASSTAGGTYEQYV. The CDR3, as DNA: TGTGCCAGCTCAACAGCGGGGGGTACCTACGAGCAGTACGTC.

Ten or more counts support this clonotype. The chain carries TRBV7-2 and TRBJ2-2; no clear D. The V end lost 0 bases, the J end lost 3 bases, and 5 bases lay between the germline ends. The CDR3 is 14 amino acids. The V gene's germline CDR1 is SGHTA and CDR2 FQGNSA. CDR3 sequence (DNA): TGTGCCAGCAGCTTAGCGCGCTACACCGGGGAGCTGTTTTTT. It codes for CASSLARYTGELFF.

The chain couples TRBV6-6 to TRBJ2-5; 7 bases map to TRBD2. The CDR3 extends over 13 amino acids. J lost 4 bases, V lost 6 bases, and 5 bases had no gene match. Germline values: CDR1 MNHNY, CDR2 SVGAGI (reference sequence). This CDR3 reads CASRTGLVETQYF. CDR3 in DNA: TGTGCCAGCAGAACCGGACTAGTAGAGACCCAGTACTTC.

This chain links TRBV12-3 or TRBV12-4 with TRBJ1-2; possible D gene TRBD1, 5 bases. Trimming removed 6 bases at V and 8 bases at J, with 22 bases between. The CDR3 runs to 15 residues. The DNA of the CDR3 is TGTGCCAGCAGCCCTTTCGGCCTGGGAGGGGAAGGCTACACCTTC. Translated: CASSPFGLGGEGYTF.

The sample holds a few counts of this clonotype. V gene TRBV5-4 combines with J gene TRBJ1-2, with no clear D. The germline CDR1 and CDR2 sequences are SGHNT and YYREEE (reference sequence). CDR3 length: 15 residues. The V gene lost 0 bases and the J gene lost 8 bases, with 17 bases spanning the gap. The CDR3 sequence: CASSLVGAAPWGYTF. CDR3 nucleotide sequence: TGTGCCAGCAGCTTGGTAGGCGCGGCGCCCTGGGGCTACACCTTC.

In its sample, this clonotype was seen many times. The chain couples TRBV7-9 to TRBJ2-3; D call uncertain. This CDR3 spans 16 amino acids. The germline V gene has CDR1 SEHNR and CDR2 FQNEAQ (reference sequence). The germline V and J ends were trimmed by 7 bases and 6 bases, with 23 bases remaining between them. CDR3 amino acids: CASNPLTGPPTDTQYF. For the CDR3, the DNA is TGTGCCAGCAACCCCCTTACCGGGCCTCCTACGGATACGCAGTATTTT.

This clonotype was counted only a few times. The genes are TRBV7-2 and TRBJ1-1, with D hard to call. The CDR3 is 14 amino acids. V lost 1 base, J lost 1 base, and 7 bases lay in between. Germline assignment: CDR1 SGHTA and CDR2 FQGNSA. The CDR3 nucleotides are TGTGCCAGCAGCTTAGATTTCGGGAACACTGAAGCTTTCTTT. Amino acids: CASSLDFGNTEAFF.

V gene TRBV12-3 or TRBV12-4 combines with J gene TRBJ2-2, with D unresolved. Trimming took off 2 bases at V and 5 bases at J, with 21 bases between the two ends. The CDR3 sequence is 18 residues long. The CDR3 DNA follows: TGTGCCAGCAGTTTATTGTGGGCCCGGACGCGTTTTACCGGGGAGCTGTTTTTT. Amino acid sequence: CASSLLWARTRFTGELFF.

The CDR3 here is CASSQTGGADGYTF. CDR3 DNA: TGTGCCAGCAGTCAGACAGGGGGGGCAGATGGCTACACCTTC. The chain is built from TRBV27 and TRBJ1-2; 9 nucleotides agree with TRBD1. After removal of 5 bases from V and 6 bases from J, the junction contained 7 bases not matched to a gene. CDR3 size: 14 residues. Germline CDR1 reads MNHEY; CDR2 reads SMNVEV (reference sequence).